A selection of T cell receptor beta chains follows, all from one sample in a study of blood T cells in healthy people across ages. TCRdb re-analysed the 5' RACE reads in MiXCR, keeping a single row per CDR3 protein. The sample holds approximately 800,000 distinct CDR3 sequences, about 42% seen once. Sequencing input: blood. These receptors were collected from a man older than 75 in good health. CDR3s include the opening cysteine and the closing phenylalanine or tryptophan. The D gene is left open where the match is weak. Rows give clone size only sometimes, using once, few, many, or a class for an expanded clone.

J gene	D gene	V gene	clone size	CDR3 protein	CDR3 DNA
TRBJ2-7	.	TRBV4-2	few	CASSQGGVGPTYEQYF	TGTGCCAGCAGCCAAGGTGGTGTCGGCCCTACCTACGAGCAGTACTTC
TRBJ2-3	.	TRBV15	.	CATSRGATDTQYF	TGTGCCACCAGCAGAGGGGCCACAGATACGCAGTATTTT
TRBJ2-1	TRBD1	TRBV20-1	.	CSARVGTEIKDEQFF	TGCAGTGCTAGAGTCGGGACAGAGATTAAGGATGAGCAGTTCTTC
TRBJ2-7	.	TRBV5-6	few	CASRPTGGTSYEQYF	TGTGCCAGCAGACCGACGGGGGGCACCTCCTACGAGCAGTACTTC
TRBJ2-1	.	TRBV29-1	few	CSVSFAAEQFF	TGCAGCGTTTCGTTCGCCGCTGAGCAGTTCTTC
TRBJ2-7	.	TRBV27	.	CASSGPGPEGEQYF	TGTGCCAGCAGTGGGCCGGGTCCAGAGGGCGAGCAGTACTTC
TRBJ2-1	.	TRBV5-1	.	CASSLEISYNEQFF	TGCGCCAGCAGCTTGGAGATCTCCTACAATGAGCAGTTCTTC
TRBJ2-7	.	TRBV29-1	.	CSVTRTGTYEQYF	TGCAGCGTGACCAGGACGGGAACCTACGAGCAGTACTTC
TRBJ1-2	.	TRBV15	.	CATSRTQNCGYTF	TGTGCCACCAGCAGAACACAGAACTGTGGCTACACCTTC
TRBJ2-1	.	TRBV6-2/TRBV6-3	many	CASSPLRSGNEQFF	TGTGCCAGCAGCCCCTTGAGAAGCGGGAATGAGCAGTTCTTC
TRBJ2-7	.	TRBV29-1	.	CSGMKRTAYEQYF	TGCAGCGGGATGAAAAGGACAGCCTACGAGCAGTACTTC
TRBJ2-5	.	TRBV7-2	.	CASSSDLNQETQYF	TGTGCCAGCAGCTCCGACCTAAACCAAGAGACCCAGTACTTC
TRBJ2-3	.	TRBV7-8	.	CASSLAGGLTTATQYF	TGTGCCAGCAGCTTAGCCGGGGGCCTAACGACAGCTACGCAGTATTTT
TRBJ2-5	.	TRBV7-3	.	CASARGGQETQYF	TGTGCCAGCGCAAGGGGCGGACAAGAGACCCAGTACTTC
TRBJ2-7	.	TRBV10-3	.	CAIAPHAQAAGEQYF	TGTGCCATCGCCCCCCACGCACAGGCCGCCGGCGAGCAGTACTTC
TRBJ2-3	TRBD2	TRBV20-1	.	CSARGTSGLTDTQYF	TGCAGTGCTAGAGGGACTAGCGGACTCACAGATACGCAGTATTTT
TRBJ2-3	.	TRBV20-1	.	CSAKKVDTQYF	TGCAGTGCTAAAAAAGTAGATACGCAGTATTTT
TRBJ1-2	TRBD1	TRBV25-1	.	CASSARSDRVTVGYTF	TGTGCCAGCAGTGCGAGGAGCGACAGGGTGACTGTTGGCTACACCTTC
TRBJ2-5	TRBD1	TRBV4-3	.	CASSQEGRQGAEETQYF	TGCGCCAGCAGCCAAGAGGGACGACAGGGGGCGGAAGAGACCCAGTACTTC
TRBJ1-6	.	TRBV6-5	.	CASSGRGNSPLHF	TGTGCCAGCAGCGGACGGGGGAATTCACCCCTCCACTTT
TRBJ2-4	.	TRBV10-3	few	CAISAPGIAKNIQYF	TGTGCCATCAGTGCGCCGGGGATAGCCAAAAACATTCAGTACTTC
TRBJ1-2	TRBD1	TRBV5-1	.	CASSPGQGRGYGYTF	TGCGCCAGCAGCCCGGGACAGGGTAGAGGCTATGGCTACACCTTC
TRBJ2-5	TRBD1	TRBV7-2	.	CASSPRTGSQETQYF	TGTGCCAGCAGCCCGCGGACAGGTTCACAAGAGACCCAGTACTTC
TRBJ2-3	.	TRBV29-1	many	CSVQGSDTQYF	TGCAGCGTTCAAGGGTCAGATACGCAGTATTTT
TRBJ2-1	TRBD1	TRBV10-3	.	CAISVGGTGGDEQFF	TGTGCCATCAGTGTAGGTGGGACAGGGGGCGATGAGCAGTTCTTC
TRBJ2-7	.	TRBV20-1	.	CSAREGRTYEQYF	TGCAGTGCTAGGGAGGGTCGGACTTACGAGCAGTACTTC
TRBJ2-1	TRBD1	TRBV27	.	CASSLVWTGFNEQFF	TGTGCCAGCAGTTTAGTCTGGACAGGGTTCAATGAGCAGTTCTTC
TRBJ2-3	.	TRBV29-1	.	CSVEGRASTDTQYF	TGCAGCGTTGAGGGCAGGGCGAGCACAGATACGCAGTATTTT
TRBJ2-3	.	TRBV7-6	many	CASSPRPDTQYF	TGTGCCAGCAGCCCTCGTCCAGATACGCAGTATTTT
TRBJ2-7	.	TRBV20-1	.	CSARARPDEQYF	TGCAGTGCTAGAGCGCGCCCGGACGAGCAGTACTTC
TRBJ2-5	.	TRBV15	.	CATSRDRGAETQYF	TGTGCCACCAGCAGAGATAGAGGGGCAGAGACCCAGTACTTC
TRBJ2-4	.	TRBV5-1	.	CASSLEGTDIQYF	TGCGCCAGCAGCTTGGAAGGGACTGACATTCAGTACTTC
TRBJ2-1	.	TRBV27	few	CASSRLYGEQFF	TGTGCCAGCAGCCGACTATATGGTGAGCAGTTCTTC
TRBJ2-4	.	TRBV9	.	CASKGDKNIQYF	TGTGCCAGCAAGGGGGACAAAAACATTCAGTACTTC
TRBJ2-7	.	TRBV19	.	CASTIGGFTYNEQYF	TGTGCCAGTACCATAGGGGGGTTTACGTACAATGAGCAGTACTTC
TRBJ2-3	.	TRBV20-1	.	CSLPGSEGGTDTQYF	TGCAGCCTCCCGGGAAGTGAGGGGGGTACAGATACGCAGTATTTT
TRBJ2-4	.	TRBV27	.	CASSPLWVSGIAKNIQYF	TGTGCCAGCAGTCCACTGTGGGTTAGCGGTATAGCCAAAAACATTCAGTACTTC
TRBJ1-1	.	TRBV15	few	CATSREYRANTEAFF	TGTGCCACCAGCAGAGAATACAGGGCGAACACTGAAGCTTTCTTT
TRBJ2-7	.	TRBV20-1	.	CSAPNKRASPYEQYF	TGCAGTGCGCCGAACAAACGAGCGTCACCCTACGAGCAGTACTTC
TRBJ2-1	.	TRBV29-1	.	CSVVLGGSYNEQFF	TGCAGCGTTGTTCTCGGGGGCTCCTACAATGAGCAGTTCTTC
TRBJ2-7	TRBD1	TRBV15	few	CATSFGTGGYEQYF	TGTGCCACCAGCTTCGGGACAGGGGGCTACGAGCAGTACTTC
TRBJ2-2	.	TRBV29-1	few	CSVGARTNTGELFF	TGCAGCGTTGGCGCCAGGACGAACACCGGGGAGCTGTTTTTT
TRBJ2-3	TRBD2	TRBV20-1	.	CSATWVLAGVDPATDTQYF	TGCAGTGCTACCTGGGTATTAGCGGGAGTAGATCCGGCCACAGATACGCAGTATTTT
TRBJ2-5	.	TRBV29-1	.	CSVEPQGNTEYRETQYF	TGCAGCGTTGAACCGCAGGGTAATACGGAGTACCGAGAGACCCAGTACTTC
TRBJ2-6	TRBD1	TRBV15	few	CATSLGQGAPWANVLTF	TGTGCCACCAGCTTGGGACAGGGGGCACCTTGGGCCAACGTCCTGACTTTC
TRBJ2-7	.	TRBV30	.	CAWRPMTASYEQYF	TGTGCCTGGAGACCAATGACAGCCTCCTACGAGCAGTACTTC
TRBJ2-5	.	TRBV20-1	.	CSARDSPQETQYF	TGCAGCGCCCGAGACAGCCCTCAAGAGACCCAGTACTTC
TRBJ2-3	.	TRBV29-1	few	CSVADGSDTQYF	TGCAGCGTTGCGGACGGATCAGATACGCAGTATTTT
TRBJ2-7	TRBD1	TRBV29-1	.	CSVKPGQGYEQYF	TGCAGCGTAAAGCCGGGACAGGGGTACGAGCAGTACTTC
TRBJ2-7	.	TRBV13	.	CASSAPHSNGQYF	TGTGCCAGCAGCGCTCCCCATAGCAATGGGCAGTACTTC
TRBJ2-3	TRBD2	TRBV7-2	few	CASSSRTSGGVADTQYF	TGTGCCAGCAGCTCCAGGACTAGCGGGGGCGTGGCAGATACGCAGTATTTT
TRBJ2-5	TRBD2	TRBV12-3/TRBV12-4	.	CASCRSGRDQETQYF	TGTGCCAGCTGCCGGAGCGGGAGGGATCAAGAGACCCAGTACTTC
TRBJ2-2	TRBD2	TRBV4-1	.	CASSLRLASGINTGELFF	TGCGCCAGCAGCCTCCGCCTCGCTAGCGGGATAAACACCGGGGAGCTGTTTTTT
TRBJ2-7	.	TRBV5-1	.	CASSAWGSAYEQYF	TGCGCCAGCAGCGCGTGGGGTTCCGCCTACGAGCAGTACTTC
TRBJ2-1	TRBD2	TRBV20-1	few	CSASKTSGSSEQFF	TGCAGTGCTAGTAAAACTAGCGGGAGTAGTGAGCAGTTCTTC